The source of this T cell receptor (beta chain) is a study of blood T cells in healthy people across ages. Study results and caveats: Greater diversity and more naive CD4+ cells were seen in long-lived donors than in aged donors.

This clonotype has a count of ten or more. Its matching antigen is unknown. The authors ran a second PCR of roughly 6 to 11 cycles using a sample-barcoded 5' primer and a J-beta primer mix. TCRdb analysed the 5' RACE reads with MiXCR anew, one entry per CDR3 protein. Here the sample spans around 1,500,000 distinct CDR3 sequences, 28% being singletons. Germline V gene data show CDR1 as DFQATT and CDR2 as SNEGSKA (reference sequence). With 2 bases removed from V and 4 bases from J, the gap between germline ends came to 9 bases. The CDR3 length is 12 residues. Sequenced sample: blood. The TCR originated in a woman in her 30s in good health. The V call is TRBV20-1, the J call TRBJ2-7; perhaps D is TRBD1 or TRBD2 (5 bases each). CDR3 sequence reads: CSARLREYEQYF. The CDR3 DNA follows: TGCAGTGCTAGACTCAGGGAGTACGAGCAGTACTTC.